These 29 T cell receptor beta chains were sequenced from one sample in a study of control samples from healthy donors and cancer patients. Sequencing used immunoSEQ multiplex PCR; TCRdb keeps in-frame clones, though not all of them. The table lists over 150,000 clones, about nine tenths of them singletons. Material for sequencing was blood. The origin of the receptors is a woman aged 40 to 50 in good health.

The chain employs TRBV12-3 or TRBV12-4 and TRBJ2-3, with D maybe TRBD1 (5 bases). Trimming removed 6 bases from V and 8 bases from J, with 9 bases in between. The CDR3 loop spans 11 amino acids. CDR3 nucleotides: TGTGCCAGCAGCTGGGGCGGTACGCAGTATTTT. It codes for CASSWGGTQYF.

CDR3 region: CASSQFPGDNEKLFF. In nucleotides, the CDR3 is TGCGCCAGCAGCCAATTTCCGGGTGATAATGAAAAACTGTTTTTT. The V and J genes are TRBV4-1 and TRBJ1-4; no definite D call. The CDR3 is made up of 15 amino acids. The V gene lost 2 bases and the J gene lost 4 bases, with 11 bases spanning the gap. Per germline, CDR1 MGHRA and CDR2 YSYEKL.

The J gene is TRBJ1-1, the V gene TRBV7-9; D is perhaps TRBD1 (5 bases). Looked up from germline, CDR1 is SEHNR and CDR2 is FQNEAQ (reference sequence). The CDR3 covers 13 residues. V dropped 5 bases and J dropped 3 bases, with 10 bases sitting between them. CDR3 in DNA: TGTGCCAGCAGCCACGGGGGGGACACTGAAGCTTTCTTT. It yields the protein CASSHGGDTEAFF. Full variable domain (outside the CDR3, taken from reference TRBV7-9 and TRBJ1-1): DTGVSQNPRHKITKRGQNVTFRCDPISEHNRLYWYRQTLGQGPEFLTYFQNEAQLEKSRLLSDRFSAERPKGSFSTLEIQRTEQGDSAMYLCASSHGGDTEAFFGQGTRLTVV.

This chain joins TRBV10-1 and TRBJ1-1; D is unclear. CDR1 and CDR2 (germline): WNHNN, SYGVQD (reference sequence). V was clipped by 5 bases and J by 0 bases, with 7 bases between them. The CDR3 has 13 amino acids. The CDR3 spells CASSLHMNTEAFF. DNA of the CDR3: TGCGCCAGCAGTCTGCACATGAACACTGAAGCTTTCTTT.

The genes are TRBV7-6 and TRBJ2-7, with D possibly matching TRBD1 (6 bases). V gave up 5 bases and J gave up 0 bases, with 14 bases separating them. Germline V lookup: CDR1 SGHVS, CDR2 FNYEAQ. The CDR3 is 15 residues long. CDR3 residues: CASSPETGISYEQYF. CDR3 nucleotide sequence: TGTGCCAGCAGCCCGGAAACAGGGATCTCCTACGAGCAGTACTTC. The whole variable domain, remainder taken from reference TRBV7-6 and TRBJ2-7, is GAGVSQSPRYKVTKRGQDVALRCDPISGHVSLYWYRQALGQGPEFLTYFNYEAQQDKSGLPNDRFSAERPEGSISTLTIQRTEQRDSAMYRCASSPETGISYEQYFGPGTRLTVT.

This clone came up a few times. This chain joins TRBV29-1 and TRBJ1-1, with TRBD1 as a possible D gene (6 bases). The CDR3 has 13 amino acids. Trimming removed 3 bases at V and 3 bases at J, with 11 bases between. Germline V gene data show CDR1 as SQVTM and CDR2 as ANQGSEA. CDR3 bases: TGCAGCGTTGATCGGCAGGGGCACACTGAAGCTTTCTTT. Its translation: CSVDRQGHTEAFF. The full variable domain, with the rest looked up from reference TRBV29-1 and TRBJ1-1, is SAVISQKPSRDICQRGTSLTIQCQVDSQVTMMFWYRQQPGQSLTLIATANQGSEATYESGFVIDKFPISRPNLTFSTLTVSNMSPEDSSIYLCSVDRQGHTEAFFGQGTRLTVV.

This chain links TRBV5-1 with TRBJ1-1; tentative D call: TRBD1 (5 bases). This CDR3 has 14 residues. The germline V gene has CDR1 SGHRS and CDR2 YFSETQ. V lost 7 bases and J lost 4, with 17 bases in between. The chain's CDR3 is CASAQGAFGTEAFF. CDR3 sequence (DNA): TGCGCCAGCGCCCAGGGCGCTTTCGGCACTGAAGCTTTCTTT.

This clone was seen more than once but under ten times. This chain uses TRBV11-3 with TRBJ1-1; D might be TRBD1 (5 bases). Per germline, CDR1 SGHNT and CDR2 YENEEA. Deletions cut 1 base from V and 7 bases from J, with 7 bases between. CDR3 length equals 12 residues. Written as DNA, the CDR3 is TGTGCCAGCAGCTTAGGAGGGGATGAAGCTTTCTTT. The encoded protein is CASSLGGDEAFF.

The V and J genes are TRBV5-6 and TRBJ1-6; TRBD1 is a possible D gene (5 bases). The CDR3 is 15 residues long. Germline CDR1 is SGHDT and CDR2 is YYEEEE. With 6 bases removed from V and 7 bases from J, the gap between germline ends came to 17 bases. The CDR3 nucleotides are TGTGCCAGCACCCACCCACCAGGGACCAATTCACCCCTCCACTTT. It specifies CASTHPPGTNSPLHF. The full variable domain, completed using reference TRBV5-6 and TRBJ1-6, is DAGVTQSPTHLIKTRGQQVTLRCSPKSGHDTVSWYQQALGQGPQFIFQYYEEEERQRGNFPDRFSGHQFPNYSSELNVNALLLGDSALYLCASTHPPGTNSPLHFGNGTRLTVT.

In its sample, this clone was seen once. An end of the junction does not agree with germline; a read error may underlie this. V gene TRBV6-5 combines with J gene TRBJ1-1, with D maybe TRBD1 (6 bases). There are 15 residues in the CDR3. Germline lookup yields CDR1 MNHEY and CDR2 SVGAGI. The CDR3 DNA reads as TGTGCCAGCACCAGGGGCTATACCGCGAACACTGAAGTTTTCTTT. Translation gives CASTRGYTANTEVFF.

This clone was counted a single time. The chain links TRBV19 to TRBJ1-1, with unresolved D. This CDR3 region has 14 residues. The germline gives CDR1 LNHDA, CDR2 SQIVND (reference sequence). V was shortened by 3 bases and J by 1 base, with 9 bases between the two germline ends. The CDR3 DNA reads TGTGCCAGTAGTATTTCTCACCAGAACACTGAAGCTTTCTTT. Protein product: CASSISHQNTEAFF.

The CDR3 bases are TGTGCCAGCAGTGATTACCCGTCCTCTGGAAACACCATATATTTT. Amino acids: CASSDYPSSGNTIYF. J is TRBJ1-3 and V is TRBV2; D is undetermined. Germline loops: CDR1 SNHLY, CDR2 FYNNEI. Trimming shortened V by 3 bases and J by 0 bases, and 9 bases separated the two germline ends. The CDR3 is 15 residues long.

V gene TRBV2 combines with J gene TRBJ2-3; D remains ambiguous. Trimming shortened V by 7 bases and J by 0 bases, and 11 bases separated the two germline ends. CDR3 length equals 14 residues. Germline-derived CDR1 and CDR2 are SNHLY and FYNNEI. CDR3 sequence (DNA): TGTGCCAGCATACCCGGTCTGAGCACAGATACGCAGTATTTT. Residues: CASIPGLSTDTQYF.

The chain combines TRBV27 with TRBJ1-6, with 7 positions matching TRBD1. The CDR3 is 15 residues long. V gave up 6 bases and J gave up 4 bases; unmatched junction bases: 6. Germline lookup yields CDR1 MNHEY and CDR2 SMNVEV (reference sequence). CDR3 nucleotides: TGTGCCAGCAGAGGGGGCGGGAATTATAATTCACCCCTCCACTTT. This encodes CASRGGGNYNSPLHF.

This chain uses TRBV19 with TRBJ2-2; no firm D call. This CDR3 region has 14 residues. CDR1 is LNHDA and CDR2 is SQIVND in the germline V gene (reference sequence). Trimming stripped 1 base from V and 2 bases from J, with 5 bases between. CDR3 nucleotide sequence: TGTGCCAGTAGTATAGTCCCAAACACCGGGGAGCTGTTTTTT. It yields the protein CASSIVPNTGELFF.

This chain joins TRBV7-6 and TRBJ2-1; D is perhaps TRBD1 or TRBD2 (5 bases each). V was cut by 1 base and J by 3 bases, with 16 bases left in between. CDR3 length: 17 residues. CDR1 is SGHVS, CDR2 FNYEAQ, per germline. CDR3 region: CASSLELRGPLYNEQFF. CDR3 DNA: TGTGCCAGCAGCTTAGAGCTACGGGGCCCCCTCTACAATGAGCAGTTCTTC.

CDR3 nucleotides: TGTGCAAGTCGCTTAGGGGCGTCTAGCGGGCGAGTACCTCAAGAGACCCAGTACTTC. This gives the protein CASRLGASSGRVPQETQYF. This chain links TRBV12-2 with TRBJ2-5; the tabulated D call, TRBD2, remains unverified against the DNA. TRBV12-2 is marked as a pseudogene. This CDR3 region has 19 residues.

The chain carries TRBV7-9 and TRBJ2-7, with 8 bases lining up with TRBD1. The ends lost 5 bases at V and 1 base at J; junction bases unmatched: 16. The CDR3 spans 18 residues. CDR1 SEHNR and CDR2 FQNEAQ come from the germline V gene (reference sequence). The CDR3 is CASSPPRGTGARSYEQYF. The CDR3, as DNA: TGTGCCAGCAGCCCACCTAGAGGGACAGGAGCCCGTTCCTACGAGCAGTACTTC.

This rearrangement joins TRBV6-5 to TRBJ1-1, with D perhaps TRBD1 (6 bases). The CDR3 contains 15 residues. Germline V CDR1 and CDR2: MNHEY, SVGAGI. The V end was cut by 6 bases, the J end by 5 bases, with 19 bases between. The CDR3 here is CASSTPGRGMTEAFF. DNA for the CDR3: TGTGCCAGCAGCACCCCTGGGAGGGGGATGACTGAAGCTTTCTTT.

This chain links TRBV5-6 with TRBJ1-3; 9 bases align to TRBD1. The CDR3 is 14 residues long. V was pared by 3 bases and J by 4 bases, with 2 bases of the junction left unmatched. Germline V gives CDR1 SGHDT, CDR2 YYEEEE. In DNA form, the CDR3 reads TGTGCCAGCAGCTATGACAGGGGGGGAAACACCATATATTTT. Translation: CASSYDRGGNTIYF.

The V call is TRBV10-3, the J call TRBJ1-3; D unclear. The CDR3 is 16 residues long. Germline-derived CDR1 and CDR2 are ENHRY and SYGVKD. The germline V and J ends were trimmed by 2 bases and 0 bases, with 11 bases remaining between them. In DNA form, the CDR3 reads TGTGCCATCAGTGAGGTCCTGGGGATCTCTGGAAACACCATATATTTT. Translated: CAISEVLGISGNTIYF.

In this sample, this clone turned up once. The CDR3 region is CASSLAGGSQVYTF. In nucleotides, the CDR3 is TGTGCCAGCAGCTTAGCTGGTGGGAGCCAGGTCTACACCTTC. The gene calls are TRBV11-1 and TRBJ1-2; D remains ambiguous. V shed 0 bases and J shed 10 bases, with 15 bases lying between them. The CDR3 is 14 residues long. CDR1 is SGHAT, CDR2 FQDESV, per germline (reference sequence).

For the CDR3, the DNA is TGTGCCAGCAGCCAAGTCAACCGAGATGGCTACACCTTC. Translated: CASSQVNRDGYTF. The rearrangement links TRBV14 to TRBJ1-2; unclear D gene. Germline assignment: CDR1 SGHDN and CDR2 FVKESK. The CDR3 is 13 amino acids. V was trimmed by 1 base and J by 6 bases, leaving 9 bases between them.

The CDR3 coding sequence is TGTGCCAGCAGCCAAGGTAAAAGGGACGGTTGTGGCTACACCTTC. Its translation: CASSQGKRDGCGYTF. This chain connects TRBV14 to TRBJ1-2; possibly TRBD1 for D (5 bases). The V and J ends lost 1 base and 7 bases respectively, with 16 bases between them. This CDR3 is 15 amino acids long. Per the germline V gene, CDR1 is SGHDN and CDR2 is FVKESK.

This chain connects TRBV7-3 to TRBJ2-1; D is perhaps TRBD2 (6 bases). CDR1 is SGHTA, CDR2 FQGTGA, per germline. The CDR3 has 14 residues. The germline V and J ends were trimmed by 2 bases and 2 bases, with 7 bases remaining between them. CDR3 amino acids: CASSLGGTYNEQFF. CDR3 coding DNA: TGTGCCAGCAGCTTAGGCGGGACCTACAATGAGCAGTTCTTC.

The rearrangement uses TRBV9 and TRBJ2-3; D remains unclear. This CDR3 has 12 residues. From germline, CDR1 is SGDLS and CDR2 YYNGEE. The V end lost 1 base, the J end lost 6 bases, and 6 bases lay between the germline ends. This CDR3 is CASSVSADTQYF. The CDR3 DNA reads TGTGCCAGCAGCGTAAGTGCGGATACGCAGTATTTT.

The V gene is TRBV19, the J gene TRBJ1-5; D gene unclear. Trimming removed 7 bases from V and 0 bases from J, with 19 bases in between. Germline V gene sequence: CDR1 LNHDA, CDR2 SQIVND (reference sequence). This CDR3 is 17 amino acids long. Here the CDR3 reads CASTSHSGQDSNQPQHF. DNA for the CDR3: TGTGCCAGTACTTCTCACTCTGGGCAGGATAGCAATCAGCCCCAGCATTTT.

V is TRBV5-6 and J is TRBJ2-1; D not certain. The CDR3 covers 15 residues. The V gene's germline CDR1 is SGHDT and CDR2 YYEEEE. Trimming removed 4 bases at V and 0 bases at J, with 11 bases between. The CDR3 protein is CASSPTPTSYNEQFF. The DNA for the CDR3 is TGTGCCAGCAGCCCCACTCCGACCTCCTACAATGAGCAGTTCTTC.

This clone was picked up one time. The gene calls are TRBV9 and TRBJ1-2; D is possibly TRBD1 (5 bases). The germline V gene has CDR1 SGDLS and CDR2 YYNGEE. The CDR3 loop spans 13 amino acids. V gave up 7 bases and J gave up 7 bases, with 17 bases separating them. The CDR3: CASRDSLGGGYTF. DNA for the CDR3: TGTGCCAGCCGGGACTCCTTAGGTGGTGGCTACACCTTC.